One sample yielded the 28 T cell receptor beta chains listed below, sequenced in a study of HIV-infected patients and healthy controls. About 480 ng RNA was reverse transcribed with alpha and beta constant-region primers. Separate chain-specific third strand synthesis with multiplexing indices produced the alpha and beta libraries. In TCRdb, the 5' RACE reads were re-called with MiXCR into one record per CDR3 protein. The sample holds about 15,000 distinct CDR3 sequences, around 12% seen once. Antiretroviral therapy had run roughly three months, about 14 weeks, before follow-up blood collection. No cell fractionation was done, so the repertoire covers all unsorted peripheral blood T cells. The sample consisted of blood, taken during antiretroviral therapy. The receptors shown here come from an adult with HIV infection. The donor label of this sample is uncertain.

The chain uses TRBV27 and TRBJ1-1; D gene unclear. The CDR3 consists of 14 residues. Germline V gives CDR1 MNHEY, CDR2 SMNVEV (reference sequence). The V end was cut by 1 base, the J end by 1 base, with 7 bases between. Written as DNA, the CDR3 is TGTGCCAGCAGTTTATATAGGGCGAACACTGAAGCTTTCTTT. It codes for CASSLYRANTEAFF.

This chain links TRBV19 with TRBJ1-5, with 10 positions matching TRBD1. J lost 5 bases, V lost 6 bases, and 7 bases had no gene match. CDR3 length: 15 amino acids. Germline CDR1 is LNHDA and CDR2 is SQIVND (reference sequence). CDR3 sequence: CASSPTGGLHQPQHF. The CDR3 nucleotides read TGTGCCAGTAGCCCGACAGGGGGCCTTCATCAGCCCCAGCATTTT. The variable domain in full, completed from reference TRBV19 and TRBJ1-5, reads DGGITQSPKYLFRKEGQNVTLSCEQNLNHDAMYWYRQDPGQGLRLIYYSQIVNDFQKGDIAEGYSVSREKKESFPLTVTSAQKNPTAFYLCASSPTGGLHQPQHFGDGTRLSIL.

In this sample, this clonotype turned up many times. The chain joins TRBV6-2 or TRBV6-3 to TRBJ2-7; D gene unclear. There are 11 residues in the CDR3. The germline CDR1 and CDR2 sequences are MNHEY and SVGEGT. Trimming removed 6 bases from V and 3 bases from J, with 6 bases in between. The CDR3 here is CASRTSYEQYF. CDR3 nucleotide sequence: TGTGCCAGCAGGACCAGCTACGAGCAGTACTTC.

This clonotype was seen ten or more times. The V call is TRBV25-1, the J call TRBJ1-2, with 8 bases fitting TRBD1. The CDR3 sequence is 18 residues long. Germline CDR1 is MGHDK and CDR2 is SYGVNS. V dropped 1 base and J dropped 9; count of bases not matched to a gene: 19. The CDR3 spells CASSEFQGQDYPYGSYTF. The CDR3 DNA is TGTGCCAGCAGTGAATTCCAGGGACAGGACTACCCCTATGGGAGCTACACCTTC.

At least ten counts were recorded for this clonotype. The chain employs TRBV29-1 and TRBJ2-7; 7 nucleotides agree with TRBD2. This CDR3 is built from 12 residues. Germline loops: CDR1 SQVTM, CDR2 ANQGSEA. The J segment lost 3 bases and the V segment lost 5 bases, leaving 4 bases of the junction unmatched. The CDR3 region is CSVRRENYEQYF. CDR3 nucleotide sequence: TGCAGCGTTCGGCGGGAGAACTACGAGCAGTACTTC.

CDR3 region: CSARSHGLAEPYEQYF. Written as DNA, the CDR3 is TGCAGTGCTAGGTCCCACGGACTAGCCGAACCCTACGAGCAGTACTTC. The chain has TRBV20-1 and TRBJ2-7; 8 positions match TRBD2. From germline, CDR1 is DFQATT and CDR2 SNEGSKA (reference sequence). With V trimmed by 3 bases and J by 2 bases, 12 bases remained unmatched. The length of the CDR3 is 16 residues.

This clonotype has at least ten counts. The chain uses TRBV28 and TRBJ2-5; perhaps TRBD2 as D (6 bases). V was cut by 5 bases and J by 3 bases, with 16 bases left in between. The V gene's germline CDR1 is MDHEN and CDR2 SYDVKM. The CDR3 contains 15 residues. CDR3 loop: CASSRLTRSKETQYF. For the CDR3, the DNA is TGTGCCAGCAGTCGATTGACTAGGTCCAAAGAGACCCAGTACTTC.

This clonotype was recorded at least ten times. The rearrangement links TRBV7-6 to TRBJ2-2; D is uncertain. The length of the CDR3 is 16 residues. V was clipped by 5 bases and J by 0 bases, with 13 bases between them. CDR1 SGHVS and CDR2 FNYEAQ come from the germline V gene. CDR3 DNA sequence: TGTGCCAGCAGCCTCGGACGAGGTTCGAACACCGGGGAGCTGTTTTTT. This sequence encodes CASSLGRGSNTGELFF.

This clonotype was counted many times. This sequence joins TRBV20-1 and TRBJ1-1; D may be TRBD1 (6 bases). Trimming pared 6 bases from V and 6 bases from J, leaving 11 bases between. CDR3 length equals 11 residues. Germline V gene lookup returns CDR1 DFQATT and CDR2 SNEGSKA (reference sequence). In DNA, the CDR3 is TGCAGTGCCAGGGGATCGGCTGAAGCTTTCTTT. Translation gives CSARGSAEAFF.

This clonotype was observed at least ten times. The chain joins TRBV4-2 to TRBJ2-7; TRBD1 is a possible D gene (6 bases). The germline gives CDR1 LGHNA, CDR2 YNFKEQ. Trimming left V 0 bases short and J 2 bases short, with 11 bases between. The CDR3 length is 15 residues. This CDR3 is CASSQETGPTYEQYF. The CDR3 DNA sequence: TGTGCCAGCAGCCAAGAAACAGGGCCAACCTACGAGCAGTACTTC.

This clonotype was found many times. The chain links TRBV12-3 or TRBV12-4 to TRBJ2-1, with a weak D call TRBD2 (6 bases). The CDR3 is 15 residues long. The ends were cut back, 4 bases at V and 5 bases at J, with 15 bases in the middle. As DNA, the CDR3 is TGTGCCAGCAGTTCGGGTAGCGGCCAAAACAATGAGCAGTTCTTC. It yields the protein CASSSGSGQNNEQFF.

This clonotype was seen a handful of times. The CDR3 loop reads CASKILETQETQYF. Written as DNA, the CDR3 is TGTGCCAGCAAAATACTCGAAACTCAAGAGACCCAGTACTTC. This sequence joins TRBV2 and TRBJ2-5; D ambiguous. Deletions cut 7 bases from V and 2 bases from J, with 14 bases between. This CDR3 contains 14 residues. The germline V gene encodes CDR1 SNHLY and CDR2 FYNNEI.

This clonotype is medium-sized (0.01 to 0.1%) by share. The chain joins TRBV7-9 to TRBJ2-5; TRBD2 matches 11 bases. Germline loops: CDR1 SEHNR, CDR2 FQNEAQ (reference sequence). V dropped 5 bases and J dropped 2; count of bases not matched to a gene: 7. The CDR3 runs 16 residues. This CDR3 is CASSPYGTSGQETQYF. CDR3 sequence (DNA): TGTGCCAGCAGCCCGTACGGGACTAGCGGACAAGAGACCCAGTACTTC.

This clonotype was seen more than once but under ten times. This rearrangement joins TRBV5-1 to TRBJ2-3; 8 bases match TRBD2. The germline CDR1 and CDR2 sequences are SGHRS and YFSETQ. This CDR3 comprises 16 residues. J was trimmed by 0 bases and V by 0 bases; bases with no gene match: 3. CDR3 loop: CASSLAGGASTDTQYF. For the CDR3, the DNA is TGCGCCAGCAGCTTGGCCGGGGGGGCTAGCACAGATACGCAGTATTTT.

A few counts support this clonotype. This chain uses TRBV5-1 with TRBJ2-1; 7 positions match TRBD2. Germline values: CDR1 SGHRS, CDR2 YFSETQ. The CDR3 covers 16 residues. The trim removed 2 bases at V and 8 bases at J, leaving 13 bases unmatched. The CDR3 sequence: CASSFSTGGWGDEQFF. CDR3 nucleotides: TGCGCCAGCAGCTTCAGTACGGGGGGTTGGGGCGATGAGCAGTTCTTC.

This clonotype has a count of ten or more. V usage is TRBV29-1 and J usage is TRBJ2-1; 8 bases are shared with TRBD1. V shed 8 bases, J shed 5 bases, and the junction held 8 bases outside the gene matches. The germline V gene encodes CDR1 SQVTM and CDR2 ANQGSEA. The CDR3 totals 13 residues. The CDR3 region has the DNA TGCAGCCACGACAGGGGTAGTCACAATGAGCAGTTCTTC. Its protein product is CSHDRGSHNEQFF.

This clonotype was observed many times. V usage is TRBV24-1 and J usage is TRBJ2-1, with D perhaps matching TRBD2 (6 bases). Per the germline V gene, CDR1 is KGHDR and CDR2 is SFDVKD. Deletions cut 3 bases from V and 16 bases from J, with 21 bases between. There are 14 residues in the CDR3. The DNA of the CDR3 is TGTGCCACCAGTGATAACCCTGAGACTAGGCCCTTATTCTTC. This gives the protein CATSDNPETRPLFF.

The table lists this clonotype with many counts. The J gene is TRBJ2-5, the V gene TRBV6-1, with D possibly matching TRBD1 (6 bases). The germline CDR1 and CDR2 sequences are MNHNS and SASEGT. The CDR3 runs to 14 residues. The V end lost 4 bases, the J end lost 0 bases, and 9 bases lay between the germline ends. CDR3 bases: TGTGCCAGCAGTGGAACAGGGTACCAAGAGACCCAGTACTTC. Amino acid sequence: CASSGTGYQETQYF.

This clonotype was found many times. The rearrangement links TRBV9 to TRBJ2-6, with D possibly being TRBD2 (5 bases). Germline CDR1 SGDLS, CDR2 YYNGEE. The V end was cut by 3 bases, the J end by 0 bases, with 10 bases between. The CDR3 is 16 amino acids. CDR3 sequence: CASSAGRDSGANVLTF. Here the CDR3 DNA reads TGTGCCAGCAGCGCAGGCCGGGACTCTGGGGCCAACGTCCTGACTTTC.

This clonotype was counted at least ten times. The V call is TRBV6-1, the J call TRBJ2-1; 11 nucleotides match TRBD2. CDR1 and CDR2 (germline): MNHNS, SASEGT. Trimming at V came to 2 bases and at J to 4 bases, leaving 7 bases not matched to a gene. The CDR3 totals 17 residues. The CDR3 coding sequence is TGTGCCAGCAGTGAAAGGGTCCTAGCGGGAGGTTACAATGAGCAGTTCTTC. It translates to CASSERVLAGGYNEQFF.

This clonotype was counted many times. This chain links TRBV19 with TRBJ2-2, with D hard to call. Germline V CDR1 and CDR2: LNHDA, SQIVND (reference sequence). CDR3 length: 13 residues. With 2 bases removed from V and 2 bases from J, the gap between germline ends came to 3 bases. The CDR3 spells CASSILNTGELFF. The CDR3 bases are TGTGCCAGTAGTATACTAAACACCGGGGAGCTGTTTTTT.

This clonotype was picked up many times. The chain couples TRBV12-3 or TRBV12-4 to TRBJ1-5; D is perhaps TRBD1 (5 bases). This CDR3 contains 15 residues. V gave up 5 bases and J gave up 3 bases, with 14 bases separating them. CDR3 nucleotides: TGTGCCAGCAGTCAAGACCTGACAGCCAATCAGCCCCAGCATTTT. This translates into CASSQDLTANQPQHF.

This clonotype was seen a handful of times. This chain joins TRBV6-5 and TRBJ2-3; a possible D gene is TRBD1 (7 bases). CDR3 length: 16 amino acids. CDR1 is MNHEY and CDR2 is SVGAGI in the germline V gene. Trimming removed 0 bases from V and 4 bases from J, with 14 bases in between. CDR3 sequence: CASSYSGRGRPDTQYF. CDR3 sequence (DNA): TGTGCCAGCAGTTACTCGGGCAGGGGGAGGCCAGATACGCAGTATTTT.

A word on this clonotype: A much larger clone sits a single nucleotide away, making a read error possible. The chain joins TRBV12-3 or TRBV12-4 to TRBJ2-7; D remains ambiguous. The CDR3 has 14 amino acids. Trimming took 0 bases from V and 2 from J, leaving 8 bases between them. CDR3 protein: CASSLAGMTYEQYF. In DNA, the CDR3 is TGTGCCAGCAGTTTAGCGGGGATGACCTACGAGCAGTACTTC.

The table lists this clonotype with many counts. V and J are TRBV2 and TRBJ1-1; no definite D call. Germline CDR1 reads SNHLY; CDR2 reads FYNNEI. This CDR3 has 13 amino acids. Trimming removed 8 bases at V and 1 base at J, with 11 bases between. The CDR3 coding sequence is TGTGCCAGCTCCTCAAACAGGAACACTGAAGCTTTCTTT. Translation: CASSSNRNTEAFF.

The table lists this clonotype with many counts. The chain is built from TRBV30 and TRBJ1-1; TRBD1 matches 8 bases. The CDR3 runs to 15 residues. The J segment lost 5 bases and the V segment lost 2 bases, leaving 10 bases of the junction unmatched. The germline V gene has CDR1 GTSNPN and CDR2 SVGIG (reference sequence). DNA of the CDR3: TGTGCCTGGAGTATCAATGCAGGGGGCGCGACTGAAGCTTTCTTT. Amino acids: CAWSINAGGATEAFF.

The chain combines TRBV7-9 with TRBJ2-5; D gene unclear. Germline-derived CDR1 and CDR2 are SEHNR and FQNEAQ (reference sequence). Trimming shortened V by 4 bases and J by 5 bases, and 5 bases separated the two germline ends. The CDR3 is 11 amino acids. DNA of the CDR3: TGTGCCAGCAGCTACGCGGAGACCCAGTACTTC. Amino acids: CASSYAETQYF.

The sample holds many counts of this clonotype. The CDR3 DNA reads as TGCGCCAGCAGCCGGACGTCAGGGGGCTTGAACACTGAAGCTTTCTTT. Residues: CASSRTSGGLNTEAFF. This chain uses TRBV5-1 with TRBJ1-1, with 8 bases aligning to TRBD1. Germline lookup yields CDR1 SGHRS and CDR2 YFSETQ. CDR3 size: 16 residues. V dropped 4 bases and J dropped 0; count of bases not matched to a gene: 8. The complete variable domain, with remaining parts taken from reference TRBV5-1 and TRBJ1-1, reads KAGVTQTPRYLIKTRGQQVTLSCSPISGHRSVSWYQQTPGQGLQFLFEYFSETQRNKGNFPGRFSGRQFSNSRSEMNVSTLELGDSALYLCASSRTSGGLNTEAFFGQGTRLTVV.